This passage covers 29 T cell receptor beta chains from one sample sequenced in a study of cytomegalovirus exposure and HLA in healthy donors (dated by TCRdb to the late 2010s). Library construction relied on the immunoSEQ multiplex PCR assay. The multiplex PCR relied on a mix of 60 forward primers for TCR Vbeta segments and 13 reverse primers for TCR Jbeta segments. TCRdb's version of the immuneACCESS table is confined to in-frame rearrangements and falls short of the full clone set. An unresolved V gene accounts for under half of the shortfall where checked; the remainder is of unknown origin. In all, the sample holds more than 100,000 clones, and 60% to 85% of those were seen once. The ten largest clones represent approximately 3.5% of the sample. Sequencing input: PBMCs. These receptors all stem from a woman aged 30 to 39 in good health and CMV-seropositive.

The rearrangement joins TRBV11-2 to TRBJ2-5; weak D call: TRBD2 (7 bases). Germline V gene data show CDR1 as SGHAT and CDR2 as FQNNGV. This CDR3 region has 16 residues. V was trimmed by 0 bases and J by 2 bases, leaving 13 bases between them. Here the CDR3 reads CASSLDLRGPQETQYF. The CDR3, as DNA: TGTGCCAGCAGCTTAGATCTGCGGGGGCCGCAAGAGACCCAGTACTTC.

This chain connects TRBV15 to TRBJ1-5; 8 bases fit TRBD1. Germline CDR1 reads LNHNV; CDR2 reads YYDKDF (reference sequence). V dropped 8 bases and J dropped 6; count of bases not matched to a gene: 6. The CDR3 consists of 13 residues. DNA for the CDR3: TGTGCCACCCAGGACAGGGCCTTTCAGCCCCAGCATTTT. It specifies CATQDRAFQPQHF.

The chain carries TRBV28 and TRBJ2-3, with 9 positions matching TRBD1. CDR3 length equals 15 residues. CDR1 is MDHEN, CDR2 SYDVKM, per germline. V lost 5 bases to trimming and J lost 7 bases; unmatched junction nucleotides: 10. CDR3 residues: CASSRGTGQGHTQYF. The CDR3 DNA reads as TGTGCCAGCAGTCGGGGTACGGGACAGGGCCATACGCAGTATTTT.

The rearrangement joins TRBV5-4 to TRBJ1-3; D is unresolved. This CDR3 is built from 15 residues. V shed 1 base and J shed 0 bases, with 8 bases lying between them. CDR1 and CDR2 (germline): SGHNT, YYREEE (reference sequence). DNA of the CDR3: TGTGCCAGCAGCTTGAACAGCCGCTCTGGAAACACCATATATTTT. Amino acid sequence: CASSLNSRSGNTIYF.

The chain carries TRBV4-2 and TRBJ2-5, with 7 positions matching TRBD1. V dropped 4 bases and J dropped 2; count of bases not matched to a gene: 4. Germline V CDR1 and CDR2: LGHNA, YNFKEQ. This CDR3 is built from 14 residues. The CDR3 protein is CASSPVGQQETQYF. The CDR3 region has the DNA TGTGCCAGCAGCCCCGTGGGACAGCAAGAGACCCAGTACTTC.

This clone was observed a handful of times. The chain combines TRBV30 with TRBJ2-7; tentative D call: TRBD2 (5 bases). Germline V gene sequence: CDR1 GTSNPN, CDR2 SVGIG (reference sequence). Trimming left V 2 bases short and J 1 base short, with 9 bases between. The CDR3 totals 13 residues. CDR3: CAWSPPGSYEQYF. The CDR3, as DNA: TGTGCCTGGAGTCCCCCGGGGTCCTACGAGCAGTACTTC.

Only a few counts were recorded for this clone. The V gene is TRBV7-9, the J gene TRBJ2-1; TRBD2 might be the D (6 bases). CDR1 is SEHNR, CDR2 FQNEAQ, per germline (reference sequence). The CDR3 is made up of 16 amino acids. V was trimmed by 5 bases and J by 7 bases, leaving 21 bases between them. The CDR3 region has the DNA TGTGCCAGCAGCCCTACCCTACGGGGAGGATGGAATGAGCAGTTCTTC. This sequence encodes CASSPTLRGGWNEQFF.

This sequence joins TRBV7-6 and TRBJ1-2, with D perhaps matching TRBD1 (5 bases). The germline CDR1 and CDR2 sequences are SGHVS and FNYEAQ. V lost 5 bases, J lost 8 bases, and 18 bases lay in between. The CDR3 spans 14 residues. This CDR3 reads CASSQGLFGFGYTF. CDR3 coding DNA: TGTGCCAGCAGCCAGGGTCTTTTCGGGTTCGGCTACACCTTC.

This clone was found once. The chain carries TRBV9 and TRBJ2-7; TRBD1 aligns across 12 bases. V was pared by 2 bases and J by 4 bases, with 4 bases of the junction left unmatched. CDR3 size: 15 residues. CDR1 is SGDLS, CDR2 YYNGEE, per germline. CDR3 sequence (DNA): TGTGCCAGCAGCGTCGGGACAGGGGGCGTTTACGAGCAGTACTTC. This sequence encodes CASSVGTGGVYEQYF.

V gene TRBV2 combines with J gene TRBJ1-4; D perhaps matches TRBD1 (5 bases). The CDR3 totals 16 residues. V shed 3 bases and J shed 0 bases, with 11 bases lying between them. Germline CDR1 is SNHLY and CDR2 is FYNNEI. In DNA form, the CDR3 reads TGTGCCAGCAGTGACCCTGGGACTGCAACTAATGAAAAACTGTTTTTT. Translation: CASSDPGTATNEKLFF.

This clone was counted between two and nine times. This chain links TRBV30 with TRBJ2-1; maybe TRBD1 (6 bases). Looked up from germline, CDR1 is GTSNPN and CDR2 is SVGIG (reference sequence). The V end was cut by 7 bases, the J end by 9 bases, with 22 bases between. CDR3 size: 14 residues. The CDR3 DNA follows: TGTGCCTCGGTGGACAGCGCCCTTGGGGGTGAGCAGTTCTTC. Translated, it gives CASVDSALGGEQFF.

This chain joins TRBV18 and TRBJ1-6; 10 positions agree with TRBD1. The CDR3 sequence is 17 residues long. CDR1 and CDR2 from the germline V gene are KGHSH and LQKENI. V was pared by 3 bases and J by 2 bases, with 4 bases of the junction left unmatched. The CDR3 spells CASSPTGGTPYNSPLHF. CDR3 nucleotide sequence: TGTGCCAGCTCACCGACAGGGGGCACCCCCTATAATTCACCCCTCCACTTT.

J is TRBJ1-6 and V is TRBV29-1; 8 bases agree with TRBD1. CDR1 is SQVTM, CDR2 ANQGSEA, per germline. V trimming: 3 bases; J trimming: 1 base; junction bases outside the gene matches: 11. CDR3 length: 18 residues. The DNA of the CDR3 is TGCAGCGTTGACGGGGGCAGGGGGCGCGTTTCCTATAATTCACCCCTCCACTTT. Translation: CSVDGGRGRVSYNSPLHF.

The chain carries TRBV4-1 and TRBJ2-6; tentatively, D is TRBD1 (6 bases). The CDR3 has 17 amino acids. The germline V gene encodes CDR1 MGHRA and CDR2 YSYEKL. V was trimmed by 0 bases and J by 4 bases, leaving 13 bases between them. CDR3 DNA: TGCGCCAGCAGCCAAGAACCCCCAGGGGCGGGGGCCAACGTCCTGACTTTC. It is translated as CASSQEPPGAGANVLTF.

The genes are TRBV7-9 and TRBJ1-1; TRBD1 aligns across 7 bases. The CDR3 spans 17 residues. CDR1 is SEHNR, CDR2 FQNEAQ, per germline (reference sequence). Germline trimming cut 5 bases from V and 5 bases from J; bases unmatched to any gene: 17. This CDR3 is CASSPSRLGGAGTEAFF. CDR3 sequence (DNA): TGTGCCAGCAGCCCATCCCGATTAGGGGGCGCCGGGACTGAAGCTTTCTTT.

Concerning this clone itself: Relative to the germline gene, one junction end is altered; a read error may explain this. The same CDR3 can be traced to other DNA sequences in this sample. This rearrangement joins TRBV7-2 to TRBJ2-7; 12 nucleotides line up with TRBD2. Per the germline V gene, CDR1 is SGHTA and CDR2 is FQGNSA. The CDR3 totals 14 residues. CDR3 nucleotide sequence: TGTGCCAGCAGCCTAGCGGGGGGGCTTTACGAGCAGTACTTC. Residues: CASSLAGGLYEQYF. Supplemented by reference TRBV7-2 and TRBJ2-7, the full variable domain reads GAGVSQSPSNKVTEKGKDVELRCDPISGHTALYWYRQSLGQGLEFLIYFQGNSAPDKSGLPSDRFSAERTGGSVSTLTIQRTQQEDSAVYLCASSLAGGLYEQYFGPGTRLTVT.

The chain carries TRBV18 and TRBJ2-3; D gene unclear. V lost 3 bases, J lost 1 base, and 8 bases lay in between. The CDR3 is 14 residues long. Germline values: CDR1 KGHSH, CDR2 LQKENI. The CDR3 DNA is TGTGCCAGCTCACCTCCGGGTGGCACAGATACGCAGTATTTT. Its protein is CASSPPGGTDTQYF.

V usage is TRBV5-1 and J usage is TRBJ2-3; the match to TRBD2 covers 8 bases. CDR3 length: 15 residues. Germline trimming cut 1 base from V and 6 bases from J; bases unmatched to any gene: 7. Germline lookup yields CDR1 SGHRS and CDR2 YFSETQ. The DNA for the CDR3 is TGCGCCAGCAGCTTGAAGTTCGGGGGGGAGGATACGCAGTATTTT. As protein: CASSLKFGGEDTQYF. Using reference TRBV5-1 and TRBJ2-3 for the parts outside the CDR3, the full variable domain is KAGVTQTPRYLIKTRGQQVTLSCSPISGHRSVSWYQQTPGQGLQFLFEYFSETQRNKGNFPGRFSGRQFSNSRSEMNVSTLELGDSALYLCASSLKFGGEDTQYFGPGTRLTVL.

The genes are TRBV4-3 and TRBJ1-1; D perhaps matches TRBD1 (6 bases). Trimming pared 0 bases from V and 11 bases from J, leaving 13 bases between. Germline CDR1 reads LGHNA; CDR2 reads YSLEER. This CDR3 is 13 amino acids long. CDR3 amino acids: CASSQDLQGGAFF. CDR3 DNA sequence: TGCGCCAGCAGCCAAGATCTACAGGGCGGCGCTTTCTTT.

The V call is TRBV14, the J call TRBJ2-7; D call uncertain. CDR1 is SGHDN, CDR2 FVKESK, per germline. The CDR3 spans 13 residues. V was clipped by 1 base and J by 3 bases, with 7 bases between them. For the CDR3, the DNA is TGTGCCAGCAGCCAAGGTTATAGCTACGAGCAGTACTTC. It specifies CASSQGYSYEQYF.

The CDR3 DNA is TGCAGCGTTGAAGATGGGACAGGGTTGGGATTGAACTACGAGCAGTACTTC. Its translation: CSVEDGTGLGLNYEQYF. V usage is TRBV29-1 and J usage is TRBJ2-7; 9 bases map to TRBD1. The V and J ends lost 0 bases and 3 bases, in that order; junction bases with no gene match: 12. This CDR3 has 17 residues. The germline V gene has CDR1 SQVTM and CDR2 ANQGSEA.

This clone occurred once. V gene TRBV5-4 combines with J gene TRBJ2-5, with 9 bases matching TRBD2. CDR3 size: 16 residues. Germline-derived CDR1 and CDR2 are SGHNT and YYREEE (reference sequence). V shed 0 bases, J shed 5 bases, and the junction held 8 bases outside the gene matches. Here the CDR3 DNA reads TGTGCCAGCAGCTTGGAAGGCGGGGGGGCGTTGGAGACCCAGTACTTC. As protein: CASSLEGGGALETQYF.

The CDR3, as DNA: TGCGCCAGCAGTGTTAATACGGAGCCCTACAATGAGCAGTTCTTC. Protein sequence: CASSVNTEPYNEQFF. This chain links TRBV10-1 with TRBJ2-1; D is ambiguous. The ends were cut back, 4 bases at V and 2 bases at J, with 12 bases in the middle. CDR3 length: 15 amino acids. Germline CDR1 reads WNHNN; CDR2 reads SYGVQD (reference sequence).

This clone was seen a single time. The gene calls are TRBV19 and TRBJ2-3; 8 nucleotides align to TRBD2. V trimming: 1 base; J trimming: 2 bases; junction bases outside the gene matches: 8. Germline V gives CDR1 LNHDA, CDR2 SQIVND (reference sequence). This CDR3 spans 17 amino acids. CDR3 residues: CASSIGGAGAPTDTQYF. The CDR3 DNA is TGTGCCAGTAGTATAGGTGGAGCGGGGGCACCCACAGATACGCAGTATTTT.

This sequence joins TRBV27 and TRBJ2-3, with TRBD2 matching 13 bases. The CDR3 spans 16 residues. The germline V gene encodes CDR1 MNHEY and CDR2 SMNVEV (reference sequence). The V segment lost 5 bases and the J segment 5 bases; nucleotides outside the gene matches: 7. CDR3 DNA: TGTGCCAGCAGTAAACTAGCGGGGGGGCCTGGAGATACGCAGTATTTT. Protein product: CASSKLAGGPGDTQYF.

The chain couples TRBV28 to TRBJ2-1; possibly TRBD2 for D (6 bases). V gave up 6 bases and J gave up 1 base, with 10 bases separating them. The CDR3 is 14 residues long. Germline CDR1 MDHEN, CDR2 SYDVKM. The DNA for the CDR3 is TGTGCCAGCAGGTCGGGGGAGTCCTACAATGAGCAGTTCTTC. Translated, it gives CASRSGESYNEQFF. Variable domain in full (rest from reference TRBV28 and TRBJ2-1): DVKVTQSSRYLVKRTGEKVFLECVQDMDHENMFWYRQDPGLGLRLIYFSYDVKMKEKGDIPEGYSVSREKKERFSLILESASTNQTSMYLCASRSGESYNEQFFGPGTRLTVL.

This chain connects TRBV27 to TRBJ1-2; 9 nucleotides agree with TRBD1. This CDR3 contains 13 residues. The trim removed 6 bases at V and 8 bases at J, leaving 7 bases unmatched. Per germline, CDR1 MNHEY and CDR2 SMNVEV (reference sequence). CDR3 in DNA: TGTGCCAGCAGAGGACAGGGGTGGTCGGGCTACACCTTC. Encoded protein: CASRGQGWSGYTF.

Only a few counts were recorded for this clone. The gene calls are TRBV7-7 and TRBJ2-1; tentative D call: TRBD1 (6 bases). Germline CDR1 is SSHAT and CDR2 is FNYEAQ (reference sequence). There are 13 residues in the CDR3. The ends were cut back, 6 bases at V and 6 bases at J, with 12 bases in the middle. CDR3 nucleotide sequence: TGTGCCAGCAGTGGGACAACTTTCAATGAGCAGTTCTTC. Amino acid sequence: CASSGTTFNEQFF.

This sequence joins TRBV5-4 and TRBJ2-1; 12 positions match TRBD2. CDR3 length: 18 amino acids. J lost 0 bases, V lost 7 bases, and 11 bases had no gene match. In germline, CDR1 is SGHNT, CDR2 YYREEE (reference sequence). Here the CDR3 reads CASASGGAGFNSYNEQFF. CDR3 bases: TGTGCCAGCGCTAGCGGGGGGGCCGGTTTCAACTCCTACAATGAGCAGTTCTTC.